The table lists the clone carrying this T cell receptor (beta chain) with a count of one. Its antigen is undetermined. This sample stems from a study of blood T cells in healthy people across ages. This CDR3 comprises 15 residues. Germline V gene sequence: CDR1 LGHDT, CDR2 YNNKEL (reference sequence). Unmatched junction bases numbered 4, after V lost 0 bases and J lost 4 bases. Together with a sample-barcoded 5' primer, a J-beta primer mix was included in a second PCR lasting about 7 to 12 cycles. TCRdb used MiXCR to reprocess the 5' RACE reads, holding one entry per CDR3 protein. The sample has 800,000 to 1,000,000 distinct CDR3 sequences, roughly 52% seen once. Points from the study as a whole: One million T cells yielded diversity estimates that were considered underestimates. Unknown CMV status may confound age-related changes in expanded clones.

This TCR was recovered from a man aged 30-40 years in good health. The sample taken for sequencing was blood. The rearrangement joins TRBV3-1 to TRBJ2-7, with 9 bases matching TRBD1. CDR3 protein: CASSQDYDRGYEQYF. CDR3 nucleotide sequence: TGTGCCAGCAGCCAAGATTACGACAGGGGGTACGAGCAGTACTTC.